This T cell receptor beta chain comes out of a study of multiple sclerosis patients with progressive multifocal leukoencephalopathy. Each PCR contained spiked synthetic TR CDR3 controls spanning every V-J pairing. Some clones are missing from TCRdb's copy, which holds only in-frame ones; the method was immunoSEQ multiplex PCR. The sample lists fewer than 40,000 clones, 80% to 95% occurring once. Time point meaning: before natalizumab initiation. All PML patients were female, and all patients had earlier interferon beta. Trimming took 5 bases from V and 5 from J; bases not matched to a gene: 13. CDR1 SEHNR and CDR2 FQNEAQ come from the germline V gene (reference sequence). The CDR3 runs to 16 residues.

This receptor was obtained from a man between 25 and 39 years old with multiple sclerosis. This chain links TRBV7-9 with TRBJ2-5; TRBD2 matches at 8 bases. The sequencing input was PBMCs. CDR3 coding DNA: TGTGCCAGCAGCAACCCGGGTCAGGGACTAGGGGAGACCCAGTACTTC. Translated, it gives CASSNPGQGLGETQYF.